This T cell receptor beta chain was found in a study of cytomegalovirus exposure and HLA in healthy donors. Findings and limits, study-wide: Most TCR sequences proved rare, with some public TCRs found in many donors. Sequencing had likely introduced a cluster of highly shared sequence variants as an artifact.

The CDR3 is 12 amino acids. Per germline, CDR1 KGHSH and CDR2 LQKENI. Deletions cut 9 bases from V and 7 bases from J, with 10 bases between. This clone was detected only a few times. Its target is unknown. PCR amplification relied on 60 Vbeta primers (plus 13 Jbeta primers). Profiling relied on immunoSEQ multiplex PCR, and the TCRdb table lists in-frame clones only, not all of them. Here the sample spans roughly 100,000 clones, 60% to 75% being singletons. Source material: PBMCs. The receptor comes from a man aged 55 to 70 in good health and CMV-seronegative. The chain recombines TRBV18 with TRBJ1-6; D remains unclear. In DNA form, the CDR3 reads TGTGCCAGTTTCACTCTCAATTCACCCCTCCACTTT. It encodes CASFTLNSPLHF.